A single sample is the source of the 27 T cell receptor beta chains below, sequenced in a study of PD-L1 blockade in urothelial cancer. Only in-frame clones appear in the TCRdb table, and some are missing; sequencing was by immunoSEQ multiplex PCR. Of 45,000 to 50,000 clones in the sample, about four fifths were seen once. Described time point: peripheral blood 6 weeks after treatment start. The input for sequencing was PBMCs, taken around atezolizumab (anti-PD-L1) treatment. The receptors were gathered from an older man with urothelial cancer.

The chain couples TRBV4-1 to TRBJ2-7, with TRBD2 matching over 11 bases. V was clipped by 4 bases and J by 7 bases; unmatched bases: 12. The CDR3 extends over 16 amino acids. CDR1 and CDR2 from the germline V gene are MGHRA and YSYEKL. CDR3 in amino acids: CASSPGTSGFPEEQYF. Written as DNA, the CDR3 is TGCGCCAGCAGCCCCGGGACTAGCGGATTCCCTGAGGAGCAGTACTTC.

CDR3: CAWSGGQGDTIYF. The CDR3, as DNA: TGTGCCTGGAGTGGGGGACAGGGGGACACCATATATTTT. The chain joins TRBV30 to TRBJ1-3; 11 bases match TRBD1. The CDR3 is made up of 13 amino acids. The J segment lost 8 bases and the V segment lost 1 base, leaving 1 base of the junction unmatched. Per the germline V gene, CDR1 is GTSNPN and CDR2 is SVGIG (reference sequence).

The V gene is TRBV10-3, the J gene TRBJ2-1; 8 nucleotides match TRBD2. The J segment lost 1 base and the V segment lost 10 bases, leaving 6 bases of the junction unmatched. CDR3 length: 14 residues. Germline CDR1 and CDR2: ENHRY and SYGVKD. CDR3 sequence (DNA): TGTGCCACTCGTCAGCGGGAGTCCTACAATGAGCAGTTCTTC. This sequence encodes CATRQRESYNEQFF.

This clone was seen only a few times. The chain joins TRBV28 to TRBJ2-7; 7 bases agree with TRBD1. Germline V gene data show CDR1 as MDHEN and CDR2 as SYDVKM. V shed 4 bases and J 3 bases; nucleotides not matched to a gene: 6. CDR3 length: 14 residues. In DNA, the CDR3 is TGTGCCAGCAGTTCCGGACAGGTCCTCTACGAGCAGTACTTC. Amino acids: CASSSGQVLYEQYF. Using reference TRBV28 and TRBJ2-7 for the parts outside the CDR3, the full variable domain is DVKVTQSSRYLVKRTGEKVFLECVQDMDHENMFWYRQDPGLGLRLIYFSYDVKMKEKGDIPEGYSVSREKKERFSLILESASTNQTSMYLCASSSGQVLYEQYFGPGTRLTVT.

The rearrangement links TRBV4-2 to TRBJ1-5; tentatively, D is TRBD1 (5 bases). V was clipped by 2 bases and J by 2 bases, with 13 bases between them. The CDR3 runs 16 residues. Germline assignment: CDR1 LGHNA and CDR2 YNFKEQ. In DNA form, the CDR3 reads TGTGCCAGCAGCCAATCAGGGTTAGACGGCAATCAGCCCCAGCATTTT. The encoded protein is CASSQSGLDGNQPQHF.

The chain links TRBV19 to TRBJ2-7; D may be TRBD2 (6 bases). Germline V gene sequence: CDR1 LNHDA, CDR2 SQIVND (reference sequence). The CDR3 is 14 amino acids. The ends were cut back, 9 bases at V and 2 bases at J, with 17 bases in the middle. The CDR3 nucleotides are TGTGCCAGCCGTGCCGGGAGTGGCGCCTACGAGCAGTACTTC. Its protein product is CASRAGSGAYEQYF.

The V call is TRBV19, the J call TRBJ2-1; 7 bases fit TRBD2. V trimming: 3 bases; J trimming: 6 bases; junction bases outside the gene matches: 11. CDR1 is LNHDA, CDR2 SQIVND, per germline (reference sequence). The CDR3 has 16 amino acids. DNA of the CDR3: TGTGCCAGTAGTATTTGGACCCCCACTAGCGCCAATGAGCAGTTCTTC. It is translated as CASSIWTPTSANEQFF.

This sequence joins TRBV7-9 and TRBJ2-7; the match to TRBD1 covers 9 bases. There are 13 residues in the CDR3. Germline trimming cut 7 bases from V and 7 bases from J; bases unmatched to any gene: 8. The germline V gene encodes CDR1 SEHNR and CDR2 FQNEAQ (reference sequence). The DNA of the CDR3 is TGTGCCAGCACCCAACAGGGGGCAAGGGAGCAGTACTTC. This translates into CASTQQGAREQYF. Variable domain in full (rest from reference TRBV7-9 and TRBJ2-7): DTGVSQNPRHKITKRGQNVTFRCDPISEHNRLYWYRQTLGQGPEFLTYFQNEAQLEKSRLLSDRFSAERPKGSFSTLEIQRTEQGDSAMYLCASTQQGAREQYFGPGTRLTVT.

This chain links TRBV30 with TRBJ1-3, with 7 nucleotides matching TRBD1. In germline, CDR1 is GTSNPN, CDR2 SVGIG (reference sequence). The CDR3 is 13 amino acids. The V segment lost 2 bases and the J segment 8 bases; nucleotides outside the gene matches: 6. The CDR3 spells CAWSPTGFHTIYF. CDR3 in DNA: TGTGCCTGGAGTCCGACAGGGTTCCACACCATATATTTT.

The chain recombines TRBV19 with TRBJ2-6; 8 bases are shared with TRBD1. Germline V gene data show CDR1 as LNHDA and CDR2 as SQIVND (reference sequence). The CDR3 has 17 residues. The J segment lost 0 bases and the V segment lost 5 bases, leaving 6 bases of the junction unmatched. The CDR3 sequence: CASSAGQGSSGANVLTF. The CDR3 coding sequence is TGTGCCAGTAGTGCAGGACAGGGCAGCTCTGGGGCCAACGTCCTGACTTTC.

The chain employs TRBV2 and TRBJ2-7; TRBD1 agrees at 8 bases. The J segment lost 4 bases and the V segment lost 7 bases, leaving 15 bases of the junction unmatched. Germline V gene lookup returns CDR1 SNHLY and CDR2 FYNNEI. CDR3 length equals 16 residues. In DNA, the CDR3 is TGTGCCAGCACCTACCGGGTCTTAGACAGGGGTTACGAGCAGTACTTC. Protein sequence: CASTYRVLDRGYEQYF.

This clone occurred a few times. This rearrangement joins TRBV7-9 to TRBJ2-1; D remains ambiguous. Trimming left V 4 bases short and J 9 bases short, with 16 bases between. The length of the CDR3 is 14 residues. Germline V gives CDR1 SEHNR, CDR2 FQNEAQ (reference sequence). CDR3 nucleotides: TGTGCCAGCAGCTCCCTTTGGTTCCGTAGTGAGCAGTTCTTC. It is translated as CASSSLWFRSEQFF.

The CDR3 is CASSPTGFSYEQYF. CDR3 in DNA: TGTGCCAGCAGCCCGACAGGGTTTTCCTACGAGCAGTACTTC. The chain employs TRBV5-8 and TRBJ2-7; 7 nucleotides match TRBD1. The CDR3 extends over 14 amino acids. Germline V gives CDR1 SGHTS, CDR2 YDEGEE. J was trimmed by 1 base and V by 4 bases; bases with no gene match: 5.

The rearrangement uses TRBV5-1 and TRBJ2-7; D is possibly TRBD2 (6 bases). The CDR3 is 14 residues long. Germline V gene lookup returns CDR1 SGHRS and CDR2 YFSETQ. Trimming shortened V by 6 bases and J by 2 bases, and 15 bases separated the two germline ends. The CDR3 sequence is CASTESPGAYEQYF. DNA of the CDR3: TGCGCCAGCACCGAGAGTCCGGGGGCCTACGAGCAGTACTTC.

This rearrangement joins TRBV6-1 to TRBJ1-4, with a tentative D call TRBD1 (5 bases). CDR1 is MNHNS and CDR2 is SASEGT in the germline V gene. This CDR3 region has 17 residues. Trimming shortened V by 1 base and J by 0 bases, and 12 bases separated the two germline ends. DNA of the CDR3: TGTGCCAGCAGTGAAGTCCACGGGGGGGCAACTAATGAAAAACTGTTTTTT. It is translated as CASSEVHGGATNEKLFF.

The genes are TRBV7-9 and TRBJ1-3; TRBD1 matches at 8 bases. V lost 0 bases and J lost 2; bases outside the gene matches: 6. This CDR3 contains 17 residues. Germline CDR1 is SEHNR and CDR2 is FQNEAQ (reference sequence). The CDR3 region is CASSLAPGTGPGNTIYF. CDR3 bases: TGTGCCAGCAGCTTAGCCCCCGGGACAGGCCCTGGAAACACCATATATTTT.

The chain has TRBV10-3 and TRBJ1-2, with D possibly matching TRBD1 (6 bases). Germline-derived CDR1 and CDR2 are ENHRY and SYGVKD. The germline V and J ends were trimmed by 4 bases and 3 bases, with 9 bases remaining between them. The CDR3 consists of 13 residues. The CDR3, as DNA: TGTGCCATCAGTGGGACAGAAGACTATGGCTACACCTTC. This gives the protein CAISGTEDYGYTF.

This chain uses TRBV7-8 with TRBJ1-5; 8 nucleotides agree with TRBD1. Germline trimming cut 5 bases from V and 0 bases from J; bases unmatched to any gene: 9. Germline loops: CDR1 SGHVS, CDR2 FQNEAQ. The CDR3 is made up of 17 amino acids. The DNA of the CDR3 is TGTGCCAGCAGCCCCGGACAGGGCCCGTATAGCAATCAGCCCCAGCATTTT. Protein: CASSPGQGPYSNQPQHF.

Points on this clone: Within the sample, other DNA sequences also encode this same CDR3. The chain is built from TRBV18 and TRBJ1-1; 7 bases line up with TRBD1. The CDR3 runs to 16 residues. Per the germline V gene, CDR1 is KGHSH and CDR2 is LQKENI. Trimming at V came to 4 bases and at J to 1 base, leaving 9 bases not matched to a gene. The CDR3 DNA is TGTGCCAGCTCACTATTATGGACAGGAGGGAACACTGAAGCTTTCTTT. Its protein is CASSLLWTGGNTEAFF.

V is TRBV6-5 and J is TRBJ2-7; 9 positions agree with TRBD1. The CDR3 extends over 14 amino acids. The V gene end was trimmed by 10 bases and the J gene end by 5 bases; junction bases not matched to a gene: 12. Germline CDR1 is MNHEY and CDR2 is SVGAGI. CDR3 sequence reads: CATTTGTGFDEQYF. DNA of the CDR3: TGTGCCACCACCACCGGGACAGGGTTTGACGAGCAGTACTTC.

This chain uses TRBV9 with TRBJ2-1, with TRBD1 identical over 9 bases. The CDR3 covers 16 residues. J lost 9 bases, V lost 1 base, and 11 bases had no gene match. Germline V gene sequence: CDR1 SGDLS, CDR2 YYNGEE. The CDR3 is CASSVSTGTGNAEQFF. CDR3 nucleotide sequence: TGTGCCAGCAGCGTAAGCACCGGGACAGGGAACGCTGAGCAGTTCTTC.

The chain couples TRBV11-1 to TRBJ1-1; D is uncertain. The germline V gene encodes CDR1 SGHAT and CDR2 FQDESV (reference sequence). V lost 1 base and J lost 0, with 9 bases in between. The CDR3 is made up of 15 amino acids. In DNA, the CDR3 is TGTGCCAGCAGCTTAGTCGAACAGTTGAACACTGAAGCTTTCTTT. Its protein product is CASSLVEQLNTEAFF. Full variable domain (remainder filled in from reference TRBV11-1 and TRBJ1-1): EAEVAQSPRYKITEKSQAVAFWCDPISGHATLYWYRQILGQGPELLVQFQDESVVDDSQLPKDRFSAERLKGVDSTLKIQPAELGDSAMYLCASSLVEQLNTEAFFGQGTRLTVV.

The chain links TRBV18 to TRBJ2-3, with D possibly TRBD1 on 6 matching bases. Germline V gene lookup returns CDR1 KGHSH and CDR2 LQKENI. CDR3 length equals 14 residues. The V gene lost 6 bases and the J gene lost 4 bases, with 14 bases spanning the gap. The CDR3 loop is CASSPGQAPDTQYF. CDR3 coding DNA: TGTGCCAGCTCTCCGGGACAAGCCCCAGATACGCAGTATTTT.

The rearrangement uses TRBV4-1 and TRBJ1-4; 7 nucleotides match TRBD1. Germline V gene sequence: CDR1 MGHRA, CDR2 YSYEKL. The CDR3 runs to 14 residues. The V segment lost 4 bases and the J segment 8 bases; nucleotides outside the gene matches: 7. The CDR3 DNA sequence: TGCGCCAGCAGCCCCCGCGACAGGGACGAAAAACTGTTTTTT. Protein: CASSPRDRDEKLFF.

The rearrangement uses TRBV5-1 and TRBJ2-1; D ambiguous. V lost 3 bases to trimming and J lost 5 bases, with 15 bases between them. CDR1 and CDR2 (germline): SGHRS, YFSETQ. The CDR3 is 15 amino acids. This chain's CDR3 is CASSSLPDNHNEQFF. CDR3 bases: TGCGCCAGCAGCTCCCTCCCAGACAATCACAATGAGCAGTTCTTC.

The rearrangement links TRBV5-1 to TRBJ2-7, with TRBD1 matching over 10 bases. The CDR3 contains 15 residues. V lost 4 bases to trimming and J lost 5 bases; unmatched junction nucleotides: 9. In germline, CDR1 is SGHRS, CDR2 YFSETQ. The CDR3 reads CASSPGTGAFHEQYF. CDR3 DNA: TGCGCCAGCAGCCCTGGGACAGGGGCTTTCCACGAGCAGTACTTC. Combining the CDR3 with reference TRBV5-1 and TRBJ2-7 gives the whole variable domain KAGVTQTPRYLIKTRGQQVTLSCSPISGHRSVSWYQQTPGQGLQFLFEYFSETQRNKGNFPGRFSGRQFSNSRSEMNVSTLELGDSALYLCASSPGTGAFHEQYFGPGTRLTVT.

The chain recombines TRBV2 with TRBJ1-5; D unresolved. CDR1 SNHLY and CDR2 FYNNEI come from the germline V gene. This CDR3 is built from 15 residues. V lost 2 bases and J lost 3, with 11 bases in between. The CDR3 region is CASSEREINNQPQHF. CDR3 DNA: TGTGCCAGCAGTGAACGGGAGATAAACAATCAGCCCCAGCATTTT.